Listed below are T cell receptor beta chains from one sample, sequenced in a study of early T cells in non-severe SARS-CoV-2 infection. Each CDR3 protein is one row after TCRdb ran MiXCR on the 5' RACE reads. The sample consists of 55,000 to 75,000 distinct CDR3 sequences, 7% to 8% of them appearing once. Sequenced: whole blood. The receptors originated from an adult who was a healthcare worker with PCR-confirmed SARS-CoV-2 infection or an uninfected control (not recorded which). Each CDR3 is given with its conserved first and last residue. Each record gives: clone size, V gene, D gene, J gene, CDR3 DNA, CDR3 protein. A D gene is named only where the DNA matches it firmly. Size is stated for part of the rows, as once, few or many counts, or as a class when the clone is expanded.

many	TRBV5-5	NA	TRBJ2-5	TGTGCCAGCAGCTTAAGGGGATCCCAAGAGACCCAGTACTTC	CASSLRGSQETQYF
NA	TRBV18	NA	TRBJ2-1	TGTGCCAGCTCACCACCGAGCACCTACAATGAGCAGTTCTTC	CASSPPSTYNEQFF
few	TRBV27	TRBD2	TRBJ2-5	TGTGCCAGCAGCCCGTCGTGGGGAGGGCAAGAGACCCAGTACTTC	CASSPSWGGQETQYF
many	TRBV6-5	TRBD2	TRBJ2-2	TGTGCCAGCAGTCCCCGGACCCGACTAGCGCCACGGAACACCGGGGAGCTGTTTTTT	CASSPRTRLAPRNTGELFF
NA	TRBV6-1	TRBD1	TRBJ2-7	TGTGCCAGCAGTGATGGGACAGGGGATAGCGAGCAGTACTTC	CASSDGTGDSEQYF
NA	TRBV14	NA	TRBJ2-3	TGTGCCAGCAGCCAAGAAGGTCGTTTTACGCAGTATTTT	CASSQEGRFTQYF
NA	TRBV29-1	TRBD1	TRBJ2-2	TGCAGCGCCCAGGGGGACACCGGGGAGCTGTTTTTT	CSAQGDTGELFF
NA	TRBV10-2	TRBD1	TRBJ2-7	TGCGCCAGCGGGCCCGACAGGGAAGGCACCTACGAGCAGTACTTC	CASGPDREGTYEQYF
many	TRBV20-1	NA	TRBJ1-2	TGCAGTGCTGGGGAAGGCGGAACTAACTATGGCTACACCTTC	CSAGEGGTNYGYTF
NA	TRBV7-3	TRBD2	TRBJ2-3	TGTGCCAGCAGCTTAACTAGCGGGCCGCCCGGAGATACGCAGTATTTT	CASSLTSGPPGDTQYF
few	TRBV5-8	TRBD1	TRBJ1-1	TGTGCCAGCAGAAGGGGGCTCCGGAGTGAAGCTTTCTTT	CASRRGLRSEAFF
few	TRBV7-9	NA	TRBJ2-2	TGTGCCAGCAGCCCGAGGAGGGGGCCCGGGGAGCTGTTTTTT	CASSPRRGPGELFF
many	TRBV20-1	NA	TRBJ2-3	TGCAGTGCCAGGAGGGGGGTCCAGGGGGATACGCAGTATTTT	CSARRGVQGDTQYF
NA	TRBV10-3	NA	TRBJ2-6	TGTGCCATCAGTGAAGGGCAGGGTCCCTCTGGGGCCAACGTCCTGATTTTC	CAISEGQGPSGANVLIF
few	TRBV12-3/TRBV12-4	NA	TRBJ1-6	TGTGCCAGCAGTTTACAGGGACAATCCAATTCACCCCTCCACTTT	CASSLQGQSNSPLHF
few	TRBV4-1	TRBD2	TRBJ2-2	TGCGCCACCGGACTAGTGAACACCGGGGAGCTGTTTTTT	CATGLVNTGELFF
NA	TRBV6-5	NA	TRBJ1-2	TGTGCCAGCAGACCCGGGTGGGGGATGGAGGGCTACACCTTC	CASRPGWGMEGYTF
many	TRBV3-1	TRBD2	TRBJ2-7	TGTGCCAGCAGCCGTCCCCTAGCGGGAGTCCACGAGCAGTACTTC	CASSRPLAGVHEQYF
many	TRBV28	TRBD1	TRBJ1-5	TGTGCCAGCTTCCAGACAGGGGAGCAGCCCCAGCATTTT	CASFQTGEQPQHF
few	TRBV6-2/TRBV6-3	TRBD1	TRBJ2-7	TGTGCCAGCAGTTACGAGACAGGGGTATACGAGCAGTACTTC	CASSYETGVYEQYF
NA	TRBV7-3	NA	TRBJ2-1	TGTGCCAGCAGCCCTCTTCAAGGGTTGCACAATGAGCAGTTCTTC	CASSPLQGLHNEQFF
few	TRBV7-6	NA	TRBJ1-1	TGTGCCAGCAGCCACGATCTCACTGAAGCTTTCTTT	CASSHDLTEAFF